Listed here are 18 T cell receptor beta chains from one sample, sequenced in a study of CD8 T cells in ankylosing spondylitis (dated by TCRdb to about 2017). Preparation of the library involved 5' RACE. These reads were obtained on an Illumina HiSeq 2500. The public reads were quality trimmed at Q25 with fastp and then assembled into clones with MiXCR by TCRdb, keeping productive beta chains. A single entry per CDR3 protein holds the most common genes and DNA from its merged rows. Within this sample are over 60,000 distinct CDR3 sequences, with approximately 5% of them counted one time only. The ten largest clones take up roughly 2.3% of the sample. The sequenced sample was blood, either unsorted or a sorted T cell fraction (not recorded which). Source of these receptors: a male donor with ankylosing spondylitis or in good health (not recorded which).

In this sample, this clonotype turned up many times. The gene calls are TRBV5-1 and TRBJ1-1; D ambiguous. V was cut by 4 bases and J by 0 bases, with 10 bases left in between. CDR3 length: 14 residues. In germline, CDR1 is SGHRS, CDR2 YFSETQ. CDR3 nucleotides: TGCGCCAGCAGCGCCCCCGCAGTGAACACTGAAGCTTTCTTT. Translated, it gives CASSAPAVNTEAFF.

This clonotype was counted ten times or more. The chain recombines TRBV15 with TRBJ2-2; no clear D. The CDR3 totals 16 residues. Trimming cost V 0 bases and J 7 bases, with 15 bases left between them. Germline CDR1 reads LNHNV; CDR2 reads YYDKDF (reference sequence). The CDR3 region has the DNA TGTGCCACCAGCAGAGATGGGCAAGTGATGGGCGGGGAGCTGTTTTTT. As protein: CATSRDGQVMGGELFF.

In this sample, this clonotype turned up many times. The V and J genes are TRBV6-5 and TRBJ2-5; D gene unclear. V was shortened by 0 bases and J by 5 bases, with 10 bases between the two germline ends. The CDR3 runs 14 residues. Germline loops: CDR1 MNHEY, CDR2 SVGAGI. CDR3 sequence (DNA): TGTGCCAGCAGTTACTCTTCCTCTCGCGAGACCCAGTACTTC. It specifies CASSYSSSRETQYF.

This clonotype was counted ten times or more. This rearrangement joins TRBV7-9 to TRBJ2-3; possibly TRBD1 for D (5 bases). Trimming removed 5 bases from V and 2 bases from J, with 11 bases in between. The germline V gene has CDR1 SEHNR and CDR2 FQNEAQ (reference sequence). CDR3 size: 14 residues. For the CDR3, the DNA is TGTGCCAGCAGCCTAGGGGCCTACACAGATACGCAGTATTTT. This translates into CASSLGAYTDTQYF.

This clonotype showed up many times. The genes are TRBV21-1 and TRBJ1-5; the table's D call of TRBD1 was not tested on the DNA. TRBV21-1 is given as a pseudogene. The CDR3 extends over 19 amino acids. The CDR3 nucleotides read TGTGCCAGCAGCAAACAAGGGTCGGGACAGGGGGACCCCAATCAGCCCCAGCATTTT. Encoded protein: CASSKQGSGQGDPNQPQHF.

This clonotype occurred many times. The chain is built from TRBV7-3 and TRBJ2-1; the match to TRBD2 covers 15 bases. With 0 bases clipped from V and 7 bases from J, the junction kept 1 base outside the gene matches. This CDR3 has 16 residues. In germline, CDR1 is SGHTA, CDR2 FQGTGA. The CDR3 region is CASSLTGTSGGNEQFF. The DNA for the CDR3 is TGTGCCAGCAGCTTAACGGGGACTAGCGGGGGGAATGAGCAGTTCTTC.

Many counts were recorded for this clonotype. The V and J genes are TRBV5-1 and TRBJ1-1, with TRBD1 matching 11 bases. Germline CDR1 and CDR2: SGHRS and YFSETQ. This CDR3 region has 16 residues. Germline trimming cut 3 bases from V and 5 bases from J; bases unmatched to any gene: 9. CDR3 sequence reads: CASSSRTGGGRTEAFF. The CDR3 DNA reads TGCGCCAGCAGCTCGAGGACAGGGGGCGGACGGACTGAAGCTTTCTTT.

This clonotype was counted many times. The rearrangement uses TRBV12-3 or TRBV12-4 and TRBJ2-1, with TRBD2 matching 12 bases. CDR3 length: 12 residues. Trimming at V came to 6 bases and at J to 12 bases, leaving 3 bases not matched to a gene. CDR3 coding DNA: TGTGCCAGCAGCTTGACTAGCGGGGGGCAGTTCTTC. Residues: CASSLTSGGQFF.

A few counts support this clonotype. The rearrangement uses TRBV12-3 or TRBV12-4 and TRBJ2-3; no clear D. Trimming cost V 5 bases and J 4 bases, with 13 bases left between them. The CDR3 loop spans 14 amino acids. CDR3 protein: CASSGILGADTQYF. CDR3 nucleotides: TGTGCCAGCAGTGGCATATTGGGCGCAGATACGCAGTATTTT.

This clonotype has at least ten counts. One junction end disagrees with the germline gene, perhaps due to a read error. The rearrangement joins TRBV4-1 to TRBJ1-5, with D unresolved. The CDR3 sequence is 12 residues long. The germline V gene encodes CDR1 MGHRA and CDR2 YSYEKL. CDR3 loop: CASSQGFQPQHF. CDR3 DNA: TGCGCCAGTAGCCAAGGGTTTCAGCCCCAGCATTTT.

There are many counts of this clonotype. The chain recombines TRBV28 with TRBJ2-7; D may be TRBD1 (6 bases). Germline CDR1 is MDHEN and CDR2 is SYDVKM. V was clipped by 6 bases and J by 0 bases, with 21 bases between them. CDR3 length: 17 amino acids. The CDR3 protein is CASSSGAATGSSYEQYF. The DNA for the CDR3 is TGTGCCAGCAGCTCCGGAGCCGCGACAGGTAGCTCCTACGAGCAGTACTTC.

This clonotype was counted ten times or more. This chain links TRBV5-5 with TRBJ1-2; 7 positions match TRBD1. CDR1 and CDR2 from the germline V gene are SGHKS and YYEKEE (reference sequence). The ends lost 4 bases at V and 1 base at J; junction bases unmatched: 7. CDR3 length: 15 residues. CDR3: CASSTGQKNNYGYTF. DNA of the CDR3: TGTGCCAGCAGCACGGGACAGAAGAATAACTATGGCTACACCTTC.

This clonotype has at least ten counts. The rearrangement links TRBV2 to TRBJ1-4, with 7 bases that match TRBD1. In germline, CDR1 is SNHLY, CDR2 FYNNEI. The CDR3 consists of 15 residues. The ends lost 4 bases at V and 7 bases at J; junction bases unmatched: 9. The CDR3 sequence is CASSVFDRAGEKLFF. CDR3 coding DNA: TGTGCCAGCAGTGTTTTTGACAGGGCCGGTGAAAAACTGTTTTTT. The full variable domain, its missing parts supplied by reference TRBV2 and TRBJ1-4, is EPEVTQTPSHQVTQMGQEVILRCVPISNHLYFYWYRQILGQKVEFLVSFYNNEISEKSEIFDDQFSVERPDGSNFTLKIRSTKLEDSAMYFCASSVFDRAGEKLFFGSGTQLSVL.

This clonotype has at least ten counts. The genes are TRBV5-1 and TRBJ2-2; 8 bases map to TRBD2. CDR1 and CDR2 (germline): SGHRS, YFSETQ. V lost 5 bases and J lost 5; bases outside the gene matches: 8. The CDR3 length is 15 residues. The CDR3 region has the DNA TGCGCCAGCAGGCCGGGACTAGTCTCGACCGGGGAGCTGTTTTTT. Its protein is CASRPGLVSTGELFF.

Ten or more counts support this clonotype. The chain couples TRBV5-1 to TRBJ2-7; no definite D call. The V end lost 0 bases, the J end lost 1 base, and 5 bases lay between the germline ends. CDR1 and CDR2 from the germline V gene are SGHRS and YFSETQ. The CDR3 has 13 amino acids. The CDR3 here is CASSLVQSYEQYF. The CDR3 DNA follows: TGCGCCAGCAGCTTGGTACAGTCCTACGAGCAGTACTTC.

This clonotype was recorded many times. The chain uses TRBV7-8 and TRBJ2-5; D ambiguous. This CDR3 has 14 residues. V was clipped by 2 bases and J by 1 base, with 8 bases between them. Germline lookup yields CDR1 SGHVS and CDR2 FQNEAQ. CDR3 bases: TGTGCCAGCAGCTTACGCAGGATCCAAGAGACCCAGTACTTC. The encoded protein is CASSLRRIQETQYF.

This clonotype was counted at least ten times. The CDR3 DNA reads TGCAGTGCTAGCCGGGACAGGAAACTTGGAGTGGGCTCACCCCTCCACTTT. Amino acids: CSASRDRKLGVGSPLHF. This chain uses TRBV20-1 with TRBJ1-6, with 8 positions matching TRBD1. Germline assignment: CDR1 DFQATT and CDR2 SNEGSKA (reference sequence). This CDR3 comprises 17 residues. The J segment lost 10 bases and the V segment lost 3 bases, leaving 17 bases of the junction unmatched.

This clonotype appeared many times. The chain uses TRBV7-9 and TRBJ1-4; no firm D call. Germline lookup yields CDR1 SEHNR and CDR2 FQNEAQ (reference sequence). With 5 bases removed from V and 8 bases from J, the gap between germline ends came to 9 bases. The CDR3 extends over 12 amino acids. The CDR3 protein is CASSAREEKLFF. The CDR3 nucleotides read TGTGCCAGCAGCGCTAGAGAAGAAAAACTGTTTTTT. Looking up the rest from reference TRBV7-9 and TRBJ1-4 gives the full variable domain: DTGVSQNPRHKITKRGQNVTFRCDPISEHNRLYWYRQTLGQGPEFLTYFQNEAQLEKSRLLSDRFSAERPKGSFSTLEIQRTEQGDSAMYLCASSAREEKLFFGSGTQLSVL.